This T cell receptor beta chain originates from a study of blood T cell repertoires in COVID-19. Looking at the study overall: In each case, the material was cDNA or gDNA derived from T cells, B-cell-depleted T cells, or PBMCs.

Source study methods: Counts of nucleated cells, estimated from reference gene primer amplification, were obtained. Sequencing used immunoSEQ multiplex PCR; TCRdb keeps in-frame clones, though not all of them. Clonal size and the V and J genes are those of that table, whereas D and trimming came from the DNA. Of some 52,000 clones listed, roughly 80% are singletons. This clone was counted once. Specimen: peripheral blood. The TCR sequence derives from a man aged 50 to 60 with acute or convalescent COVID-19.

CDR3 DNA sequence: TGTGCCAGCAGCCAGGGGCGAGGGGGCAATCAGCCCCAGCATTTT. Its protein product is CASSQGRGGNQPQHF. This chain links TRBV2 with TRBJ1-5, with a possible D match to TRBD1 (6 bases). Germline V CDR1 and CDR2: SNHLY, FYNNEI. CDR3 length: 15 amino acids. The V end lost 6 bases, the J end lost 2 bases, and 14 bases lay between the germline ends.